This T cell receptor beta chain was retrieved from a study of T cell responses to AZD1222 COVID-19 vaccine. Study-level findings and limits: Sampling that yielded the repertoires occurred only after the peak T cell response.

This table comes from immunoSEQ multiplex PCR, and its TCRdb copy is limited to in-frame clones, with some not included. The sample holds about 91,000 clones, around nine tenths seen once. The CDR3 loop spans 15 amino acids. The V gene's germline CDR1 is SNHLY and CDR2 FYNNEI. V was clipped by 5 bases and J by 4 bases; unmatched bases: 7. As concerns this clone: The antigen remains unidentified.

The receptor's source is an adult in good health. Sample: peripheral blood, taken on day 0 of AZD1222 vaccination. The rearrangement links TRBV2 to TRBJ1-5; TRBD1 matches 8 bases. CDR3 nucleotide sequence: TGTGCCAGCAGTCTCGGGACAGGTATTAATCAGCCCCAGCATTTT. Protein: CASSLGTGINQPQHF.